This TCR beta chain was captured in a study of shared clonotypes between healthy human individuals (dated by TCRdb to 2020 to 2021). A note on the overall study: The cohort included a few men and a couple of women between 18 and 49 years of age. Leukapheresis yielded between about 0.85 and 10 billion PBMCs per donor. Libraries were prepared and TCR repertoires were sequenced by different laboratories using diverse techniques, in order to increase sequencing depth and limit assay-specific biases. For each donor, three plates each were used for CD4 naive and CD4 memory, two plates were used for CD8 naive, and one plate was used for CD8 memory. To estimate repertoire size and how much clonotypes are shared between individuals, the study performed deep sequencing of blood TCR repertoires from a handful of healthy adults.

Including cysteine and phenylalanine, the CDR3 has 14 amino acids. Solely the CDR3 DNA is kept, with 42 bases framed from the first base. Trimming removed 5 bases from V and 4 bases from J; the gene matches leave 4 bases unexplained. CDR1 SGHTA and CDR2 FQGNSA are derived from the germline V gene. Healthy HIV-negative adults with no recently reported acute infections or vaccinations were included as donors. Only Caucasian adults living in Nashville, Tennessee, USA were represented among the donors. CD4+ T cells were enriched by magnetic negative selection, after which naive cells were positively selected on CD45RA and the negative fraction was taken as the memory subset. Blood was collected by leukapheresis, and PBMCs were isolated by Ficoll-Histopaque density gradient centrifugation and then cryopreserved in liquid nitrogen vapor phase. Analytical flow cytometry was used to check the purity and quantity of every magnetically sorted T cell population. Each sorted fraction had its genomic DNA isolated and then quantified by UV absorbance on a Nanodrop 2000c.

On this clone itself: No cognate antigen has been identified for it. Per-nucleotide qualities are absent, and no much larger clonotype sits a single base away. Within the sample, other DNA sequences also encode this same CDR3.

Using the deep immunoSEQ assay, TCR CDR3 regions were amplified from genomic DNA by multiplex PCR. Extracted genomic DNA from each cell subset was spread evenly across all wells of several immunoSEQ 96-well plates, with each plate serving as a replicate. For sorted subsets, around 200 ng genomic DNA, equal to tens of thousands of T cell genomes, was loaded into each replicate PCR. The purified libraries were quantified using a Qubit 3.0 fluorometer, sized with a Bioanalyzer 2100, and then quantified again using the KAPA Library Quantification kit. Each immunoSEQ 96-well plate was sequenced on its own single-read 150-cycle Illumina NextSeq 550 flow cell. In the source study's methods: The immunoSEQ output contained only junctional sequences without quality scores, so filtering could not match that applied to full-length reads. Sequences were annotated with PyIR, a Python wrapper for IgBLAST v1.9, using IMGT germline references to assign V/J genes and CDR3. Any read was removed if the V/J assignment was weak (E-value above 1e-6), the CDR3 was missing, or the read contained stop codons, out-of-frame junctions, or ambiguous translated residues. A V3J clonotype was defined by an identical inferred V gene, J gene, and CDR3 amino acid sequence. The percentage overlap between two repertoires was calculated by dividing the number of shared unique clonotypes by the size of the smaller repertoire. Three approaches were used to assess repertoire richness: RTK rarefaction, the Chao1 estimator, and Recon v2.1 estimates of unobserved clonotypes. Generation probabilities were computed with OLGA for all TCRbeta clonotypes obtained by the gDNA method from several donors. The immuneACCESS repertoire file appears here via TCRdb, limited to in-frame rearrangements. These files lack a portion of the clones; in checked studies, under half of the deficit traces to unresolved V genes, and the cause of the others is not known. That table furnishes V, J and clone size, whereas the DNA furnished D and trimming. The sample data list 2,500,000 or so clones, and 85% to 95% of these were observed just once. Roughly 0.14% of the sample lies in the top ten.

Here is what the overall study found, with its caveats: Clonotypes shared by all four sorted-subset donors showed higher generation probabilities than non-shared clonotypes. The genetic and exposure-history diversity represented was limited by the small number of donors. Even with the large sequencing depth, rarefaction of the sorted-subset datasets indicated that sequencing was incomplete. Based on pairwise subsampling, the degree of clonotype sharing among donors was expected to be affected by sequencing depth. Naive subsets generally had larger estimated clonotype richness than memory subsets. About 5% of naive CD4, 3% to 4% of naive CD8, approximately 2.2% of memory CD4, and approximately 0.4% of memory CD8 clonotypes were shared across several donors. Sampling was restricted to blood, and TCR repertoires in tissue are likely to differ from TCR repertoires in blood.

The chain couples TRBV7-2 to TRBJ2-3; 9 bases in the junction line up with TRBD2. Source material: naive CD4+ T cells sorted from blood. The cell subset or site label corresponds to: CD45RA+ positively selected. The sequence came from a man aged 18 to 35 in good health. The nucleotide sequence reads TGTGCCAGCAGCCCGGGACTAGCTGCAGATACGCAGTATTTT. This gives the protein CASSPGLAADTQYF.